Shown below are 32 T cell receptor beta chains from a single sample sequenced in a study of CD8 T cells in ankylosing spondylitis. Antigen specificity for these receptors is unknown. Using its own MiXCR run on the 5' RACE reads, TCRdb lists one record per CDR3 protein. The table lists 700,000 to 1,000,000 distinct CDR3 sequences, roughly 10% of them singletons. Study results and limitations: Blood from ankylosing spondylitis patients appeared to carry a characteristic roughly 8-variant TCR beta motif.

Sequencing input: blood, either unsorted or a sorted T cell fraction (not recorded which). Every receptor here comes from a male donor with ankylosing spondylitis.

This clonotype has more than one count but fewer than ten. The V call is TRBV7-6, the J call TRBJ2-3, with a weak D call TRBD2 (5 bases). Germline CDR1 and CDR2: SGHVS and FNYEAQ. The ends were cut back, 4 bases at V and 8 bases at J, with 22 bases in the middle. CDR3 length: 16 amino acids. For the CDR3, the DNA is TGTGCCAGCAGCTCCCCGGGCCGAGGGAGTCCGACTACGCAGTATTTT. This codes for CASSSPGRGSPTTQYF.

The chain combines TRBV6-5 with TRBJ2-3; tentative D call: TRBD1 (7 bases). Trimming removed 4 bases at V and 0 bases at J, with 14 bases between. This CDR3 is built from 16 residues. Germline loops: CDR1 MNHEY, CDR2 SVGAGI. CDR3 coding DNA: TGTGCCAGCAGTTCCGCCAGGGGGACTAGCACAGATACGCAGTATTTT. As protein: CASSSARGTSTDTQYF.

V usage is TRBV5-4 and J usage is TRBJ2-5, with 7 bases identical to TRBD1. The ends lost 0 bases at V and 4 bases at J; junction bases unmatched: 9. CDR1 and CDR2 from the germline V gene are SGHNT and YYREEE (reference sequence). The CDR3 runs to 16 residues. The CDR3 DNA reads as TGTGCCAGCAGCTTGGCCGACAGGGCAGCTGGAGAGACCCAGTACTTC. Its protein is CASSLADRAAGETQYF.

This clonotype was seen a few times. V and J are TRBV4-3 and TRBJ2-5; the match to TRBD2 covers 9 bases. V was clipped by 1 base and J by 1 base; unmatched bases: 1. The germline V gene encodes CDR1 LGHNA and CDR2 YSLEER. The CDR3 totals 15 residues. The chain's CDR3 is CASSQGREGQETQYF. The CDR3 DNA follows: TGCGCCAGCAGCCAAGGGCGGGAGGGCCAAGAGACCCAGTACTTC.

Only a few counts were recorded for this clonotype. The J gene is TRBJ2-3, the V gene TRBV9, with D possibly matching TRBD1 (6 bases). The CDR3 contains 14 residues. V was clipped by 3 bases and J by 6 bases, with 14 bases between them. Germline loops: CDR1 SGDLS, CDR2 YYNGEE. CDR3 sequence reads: CASSGQASADTQYF. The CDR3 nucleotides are TGTGCCAGCAGCGGACAGGCCTCGGCGGATACGCAGTATTTT.

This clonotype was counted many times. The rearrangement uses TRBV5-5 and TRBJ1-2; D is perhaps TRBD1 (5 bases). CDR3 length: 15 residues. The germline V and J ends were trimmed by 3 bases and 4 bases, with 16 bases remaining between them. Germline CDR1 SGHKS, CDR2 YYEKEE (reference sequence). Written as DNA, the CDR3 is TGTGCCAGCAGCTCCGGGACTTTGGTTGGCTATGGCTACACCTTC. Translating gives CASSSGTLVGYGYTF.

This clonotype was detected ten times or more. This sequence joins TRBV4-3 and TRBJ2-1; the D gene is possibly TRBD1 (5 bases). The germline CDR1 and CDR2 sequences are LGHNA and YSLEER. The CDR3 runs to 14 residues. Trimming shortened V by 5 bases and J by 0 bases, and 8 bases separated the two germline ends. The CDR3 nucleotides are TGCGCCAGCAGCGACAGAGGCTCCTACAATGAGCAGTTCTTC. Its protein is CASSDRGSYNEQFF.

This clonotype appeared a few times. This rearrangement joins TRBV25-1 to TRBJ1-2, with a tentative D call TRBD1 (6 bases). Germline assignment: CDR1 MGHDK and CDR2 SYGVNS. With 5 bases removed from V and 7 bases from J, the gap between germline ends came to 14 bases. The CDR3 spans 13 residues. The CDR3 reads CASSRHQGIGYTF. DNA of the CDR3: TGTGCCAGCAGTAGACATCAGGGGATTGGCTACACCTTC.

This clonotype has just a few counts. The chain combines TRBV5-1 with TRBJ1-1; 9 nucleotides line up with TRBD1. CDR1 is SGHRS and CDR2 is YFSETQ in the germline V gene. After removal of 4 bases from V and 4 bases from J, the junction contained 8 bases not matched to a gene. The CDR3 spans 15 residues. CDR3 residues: CASSKGQGGGTEAFF. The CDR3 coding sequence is TGCGCCAGCAGCAAGGGACAGGGAGGAGGCACTGAAGCTTTCTTT.

Here the CDR3 DNA reads TGTGCCAGCAGCCGTCCCGGGACAACGGGGCGCACTGAAGCTTTCTTT. Amino acid sequence: CASSRPGTTGRTEAFF. This chain joins TRBV7-9 and TRBJ1-1; D may be TRBD1 (6 bases). Germline lookup yields CDR1 SEHNR and CDR2 FQNEAQ (reference sequence). Trimming shortened V by 5 bases and J by 4 bases, and 20 bases separated the two germline ends. This CDR3 region has 16 residues.

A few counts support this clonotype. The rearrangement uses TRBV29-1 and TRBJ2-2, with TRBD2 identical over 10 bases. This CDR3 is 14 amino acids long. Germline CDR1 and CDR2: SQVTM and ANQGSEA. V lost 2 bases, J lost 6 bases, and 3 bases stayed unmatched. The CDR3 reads CSVEPSGSPGELFF. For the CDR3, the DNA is TGCAGCGTTGAACCTAGCGGGAGTCCCGGGGAGCTGTTTTTT.

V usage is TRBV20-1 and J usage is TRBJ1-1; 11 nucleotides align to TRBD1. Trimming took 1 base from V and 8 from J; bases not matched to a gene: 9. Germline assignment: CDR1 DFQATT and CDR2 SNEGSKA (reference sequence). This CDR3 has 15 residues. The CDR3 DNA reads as TGCAGTGCTAGAGCCCTAGGACAGGGGGCGTTGGAAGCTTTCTTT. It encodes CSARALGQGALEAFF.

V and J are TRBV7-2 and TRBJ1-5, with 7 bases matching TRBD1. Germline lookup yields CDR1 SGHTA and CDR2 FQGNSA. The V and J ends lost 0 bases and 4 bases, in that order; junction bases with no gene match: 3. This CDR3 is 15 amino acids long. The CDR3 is CASSLAPTGNQPQHF. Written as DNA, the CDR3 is TGTGCCAGCAGCTTAGCCCCGACAGGGAATCAGCCCCAGCATTTT.

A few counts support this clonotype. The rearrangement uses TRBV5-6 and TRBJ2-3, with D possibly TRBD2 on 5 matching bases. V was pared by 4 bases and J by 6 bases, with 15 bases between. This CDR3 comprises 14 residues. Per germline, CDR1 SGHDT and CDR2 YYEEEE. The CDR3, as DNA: TGTGCCAGCAGCAATTCGGGGTCTGTGGATACGCAGTATTTT. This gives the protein CASSNSGSVDTQYF.

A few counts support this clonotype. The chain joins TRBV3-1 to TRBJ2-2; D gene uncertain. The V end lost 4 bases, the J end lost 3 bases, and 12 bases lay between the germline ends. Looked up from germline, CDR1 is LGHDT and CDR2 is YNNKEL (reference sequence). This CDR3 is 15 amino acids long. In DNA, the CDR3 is TGTGCCAGCAGCCGAACGACACAGTACACCGGGGAGCTGTTTTTT. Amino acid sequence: CASSRTTQYTGELFF.

CDR3 DNA: TGTGCCAGCAGCTTAATTTGGATAGCGGGAGGGGTCGGGACAGATACGCAGTATTTT. Translation: CASSLIWIAGGVGTDTQYF. V usage is TRBV7-8 and J usage is TRBJ2-3; 11 nucleotides match TRBD2. J was trimmed by 3 bases and V by 2 bases; bases with no gene match: 13. Germline CDR1 is SGHVS and CDR2 is FQNEAQ. The CDR3 sequence is 19 residues long.

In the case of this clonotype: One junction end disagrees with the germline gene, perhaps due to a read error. In DNA, the CDR3 is TGTGCCAGCAATAGGACACCCATCCACTTC. This encodes CASNRTPIHF. V usage is TRBV6-5 and J usage is TRBJ1-2; D might be TRBD1 (5 bases). CDR1 and CDR2 (germline): MNHEY, SVGAGI. The CDR3 extends over 10 amino acids.

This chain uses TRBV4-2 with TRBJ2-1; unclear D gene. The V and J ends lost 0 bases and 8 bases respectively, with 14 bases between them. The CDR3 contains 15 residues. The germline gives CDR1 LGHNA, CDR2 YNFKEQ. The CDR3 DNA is TGTGCCAGCAGCCAAGATGATTACCCCATGGATGAGCAGTTCTTC. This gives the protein CASSQDDYPMDEQFF.

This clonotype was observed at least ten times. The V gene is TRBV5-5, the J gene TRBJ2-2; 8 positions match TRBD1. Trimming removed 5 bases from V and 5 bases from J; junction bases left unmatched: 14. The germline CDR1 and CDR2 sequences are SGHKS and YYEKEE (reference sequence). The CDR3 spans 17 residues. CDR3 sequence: CASSLYLTGQGTGELFF. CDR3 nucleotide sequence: TGTGCCAGCAGTTTATACTTAACAGGACAGGGAACCGGGGAGCTGTTTTTT.

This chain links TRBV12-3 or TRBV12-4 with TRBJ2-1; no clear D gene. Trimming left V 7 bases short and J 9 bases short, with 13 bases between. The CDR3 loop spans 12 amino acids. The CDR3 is CASTRTRREQFF. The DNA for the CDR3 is TGTGCCAGCACCCGAACGCGGCGTGAGCAGTTCTTC.

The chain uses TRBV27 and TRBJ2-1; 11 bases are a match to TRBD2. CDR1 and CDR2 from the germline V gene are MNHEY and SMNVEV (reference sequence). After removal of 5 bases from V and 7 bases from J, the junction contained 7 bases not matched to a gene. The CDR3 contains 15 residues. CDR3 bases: TGTGCCAGCAGTCCAACTAGCGGGAGTCAAAATGAGCAGTTCTTC. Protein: CASSPTSGSQNEQFF.

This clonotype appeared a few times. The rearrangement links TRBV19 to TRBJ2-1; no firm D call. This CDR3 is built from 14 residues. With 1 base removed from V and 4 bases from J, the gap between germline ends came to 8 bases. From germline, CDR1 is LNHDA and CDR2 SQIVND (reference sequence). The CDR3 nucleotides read TGTGCCAGTAGTATAGGTAGCCCTTACAATGAGCAGTTCTTC. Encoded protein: CASSIGSPYNEQFF.

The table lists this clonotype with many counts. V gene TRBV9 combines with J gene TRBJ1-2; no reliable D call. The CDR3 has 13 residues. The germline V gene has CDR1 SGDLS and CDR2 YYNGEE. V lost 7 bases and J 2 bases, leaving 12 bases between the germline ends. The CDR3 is CASSRDPNYGYTF. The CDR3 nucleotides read TGTGCCAGCTCGCGGGATCCCAACTATGGCTACACCTTC.

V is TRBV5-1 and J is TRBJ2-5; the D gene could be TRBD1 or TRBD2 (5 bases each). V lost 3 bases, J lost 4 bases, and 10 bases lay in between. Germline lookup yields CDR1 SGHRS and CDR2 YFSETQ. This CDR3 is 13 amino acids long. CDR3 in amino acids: CASSWGIGETQYF. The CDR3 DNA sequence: TGCGCCAGCAGCTGGGGGATTGGAGAGACCCAGTACTTC.

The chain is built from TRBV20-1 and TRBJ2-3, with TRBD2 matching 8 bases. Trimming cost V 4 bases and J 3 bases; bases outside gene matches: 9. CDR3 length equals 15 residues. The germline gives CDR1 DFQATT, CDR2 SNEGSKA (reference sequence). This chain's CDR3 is CSAMGGLVVTDTQYF. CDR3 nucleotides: TGCAGTGCTATGGGGGGACTAGTGGTTACAGATACGCAGTATTTT.

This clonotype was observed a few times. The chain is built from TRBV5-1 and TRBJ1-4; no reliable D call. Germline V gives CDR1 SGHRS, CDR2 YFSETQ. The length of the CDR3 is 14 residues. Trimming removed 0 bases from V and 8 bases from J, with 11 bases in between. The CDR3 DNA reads TGCGCCAGCAGCTTGGAAGGAGGATACGAAAAACTGTTTTTT. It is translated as CASSLEGGYEKLFF.

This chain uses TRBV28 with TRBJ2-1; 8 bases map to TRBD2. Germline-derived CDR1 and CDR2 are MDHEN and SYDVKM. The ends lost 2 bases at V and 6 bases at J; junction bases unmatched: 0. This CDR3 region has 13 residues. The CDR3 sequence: CASSLTSGNEQFF. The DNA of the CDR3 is TGTGCCAGCAGTTTAACTAGCGGCAATGAGCAGTTCTTC.

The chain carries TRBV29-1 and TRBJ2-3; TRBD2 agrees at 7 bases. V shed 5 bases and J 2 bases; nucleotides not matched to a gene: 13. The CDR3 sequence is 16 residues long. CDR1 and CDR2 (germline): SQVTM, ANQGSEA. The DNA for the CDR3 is TGCAGCGTTATCGGGGGGAAGAGGGGTTTCACAGATACGCAGTATTTT. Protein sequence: CSVIGGKRGFTDTQYF.

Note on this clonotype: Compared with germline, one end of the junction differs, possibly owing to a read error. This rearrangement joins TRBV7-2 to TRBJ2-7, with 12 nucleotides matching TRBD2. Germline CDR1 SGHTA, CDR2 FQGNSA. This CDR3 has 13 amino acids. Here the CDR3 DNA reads TGTGCCAGCAGCTTAGCAGGACTAGCGGGGCCCGTCTTC. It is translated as CASSLAGLAGPVF.

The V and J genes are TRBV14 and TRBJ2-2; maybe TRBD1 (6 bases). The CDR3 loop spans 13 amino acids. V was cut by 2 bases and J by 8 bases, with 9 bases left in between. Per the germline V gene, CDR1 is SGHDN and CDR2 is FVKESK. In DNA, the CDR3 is TGTGCCAGCAGCCAACAGGGGTTTGGGGAGCTGTTTTTT. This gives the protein CASSQQGFGELFF.

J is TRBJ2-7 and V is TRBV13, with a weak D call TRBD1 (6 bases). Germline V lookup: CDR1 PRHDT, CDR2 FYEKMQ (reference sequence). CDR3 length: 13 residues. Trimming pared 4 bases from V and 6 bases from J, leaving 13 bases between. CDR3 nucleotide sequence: TGTGCCAGCAGCTCGATACAGGGATCCGAGCAGTACTTC. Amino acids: CASSSIQGSEQYF.

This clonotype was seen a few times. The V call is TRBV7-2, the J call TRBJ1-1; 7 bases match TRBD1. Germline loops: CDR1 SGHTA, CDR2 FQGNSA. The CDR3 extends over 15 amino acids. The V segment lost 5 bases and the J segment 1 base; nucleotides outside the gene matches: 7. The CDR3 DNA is TGTGCCAGCAGCCGACAGGGTACCCGGAACACTGAAGCTTTCTTT. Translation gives CASSRQGTRNTEAFF.